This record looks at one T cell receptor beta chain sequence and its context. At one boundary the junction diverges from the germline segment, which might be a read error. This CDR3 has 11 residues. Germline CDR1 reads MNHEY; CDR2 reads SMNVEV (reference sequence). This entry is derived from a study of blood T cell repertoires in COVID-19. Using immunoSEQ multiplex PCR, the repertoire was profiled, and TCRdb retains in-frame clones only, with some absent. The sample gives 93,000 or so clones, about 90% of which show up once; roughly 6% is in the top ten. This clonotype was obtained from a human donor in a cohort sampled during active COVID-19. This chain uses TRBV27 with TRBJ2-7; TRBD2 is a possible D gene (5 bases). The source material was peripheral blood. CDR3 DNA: TGCTCGAGTAGAGGGAGTCTCGGGCAGTACTTC. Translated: CSSRGSLGQYF.